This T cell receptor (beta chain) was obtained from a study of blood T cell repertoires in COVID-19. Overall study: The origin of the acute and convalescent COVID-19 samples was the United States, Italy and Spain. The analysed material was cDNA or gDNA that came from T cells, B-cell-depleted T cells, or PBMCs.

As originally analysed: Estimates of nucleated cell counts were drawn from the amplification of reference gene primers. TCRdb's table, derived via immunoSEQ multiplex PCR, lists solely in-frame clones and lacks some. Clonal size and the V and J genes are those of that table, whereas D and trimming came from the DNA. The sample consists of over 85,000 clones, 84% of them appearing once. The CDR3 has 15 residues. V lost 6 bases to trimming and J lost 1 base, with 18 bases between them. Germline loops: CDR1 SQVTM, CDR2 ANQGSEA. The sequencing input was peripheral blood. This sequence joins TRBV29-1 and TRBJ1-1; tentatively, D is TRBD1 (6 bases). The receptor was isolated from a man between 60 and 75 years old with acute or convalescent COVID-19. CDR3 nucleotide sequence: TGCAGCGTCCCCGGGAGGGGGGTAACGAACACTGAAGCTTTCTTT. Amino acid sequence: CSVPGRGVTNTEAFF.